The sequence of this T cell receptor (beta chain) was determined in a study of T cell repertoires in cytomegalovirus infection. On the study more broadly: Newly reported HLA-C-restricted and thoroughly characterized HLA-B-restricted CMV epitopes were employed. It can be stated that public TCR beta signatures indicated CMV infection as well as a matching HLA type.

Using its own MiXCR run on the reads, TCRdb lists one record per CDR3 protein. Altogether hundreds of thousands of distinct CDR3 sequences are present, 25% to 35% being singletons, with the ten largest covering around 20%. Overall study results and limits: People with CMV and the relevant HLA were identified by cumulative public TCR beta family frequency. Predominance within the ex vivo response was attributable to HLA-C-restricted CMV-specific TCR beta clonotypes.

The CDR3 sequence is 15 residues long. Germline lookup yields CDR1 MNHEY and CDR2 SVGAGI. Trimming took 4 bases from V and 5 from J; bases not matched to a gene: 8. Comments on this clonotype: Its matching antigen is unknown.

The chain couples TRBV6-5 to TRBJ2-7, with 10 bases matching TRBD2. The TCR originated in a human donor in good health (CMV status not recorded). Some clones in this sample may be carry-over from other donors' samples. The sample in question was cultured PBMCs, obtained from culture after CMV antigen stimulation. The CDR3 DNA reads as TGTGCCAGCAGTTCGACCGGGACTAGCGTGCACGAGCAGTACTTC. Its protein product is CASSSTGTSVHEQYF.